The 2 T cell receptor beta chains listed next were all sequenced from one sample in a study of cytomegalovirus exposure and HLA in healthy donors. Amplification used 60 Vbeta primers and 13 Jbeta primers. Measured with immunoSEQ multiplex PCR; TCRdb has only the in-frame clones, and not every one. The sample shows 150,000 to 200,000 clones, roughly 79% of them seen only once. Input material: PBMCs. These receptors all come from a man in his late teens or twenties in good health and CMV-seropositive.

This clone was recorded only once. The chain uses TRBV28 and TRBJ2-5; 12 bases match TRBD2. The J call is doubtful: the DNA matches TRBJ2-7 better. From germline, CDR1 is MDHEN and CDR2 SYDVKM. The CDR3 totals 15 residues. The CDR3 DNA reads as TGTGCCAGCAGCTTAATCCGGGGACTAGCGGGCGAGCAGTACTTC. As protein: CASSLIRGLAGEQYF.

This chain links TRBV7-9 with TRBJ1-2; D not certain. The V gene lost 2 bases and the J gene lost 3 bases, with 13 bases spanning the gap. The CDR3 has 15 residues. CDR1 SEHNR and CDR2 FQNEAQ come from the germline V gene (reference sequence). The CDR3 protein is CASSLSLGSDYGYTF. DNA of the CDR3: TGTGCCAGCAGCTTAAGTCTTGGGAGTGACTATGGCTACACCTTC.